These T cell receptor beta chains were read from a single sample in a study of blood T cell repertoires in COVID-19. Assay: immunoSEQ multiplex PCR; the TCRdb copy retains only in-frame clones and omits some. The sample contains roughly 53,000 clones, about nine tenths of which appear only once. The sequenced sample consisted of peripheral blood. The receptors derive from a woman aged 80 or over with COVID-19, enrolled during active disease. CDR3s include the opening cysteine and the closing phenylalanine or tryptophan. The order of the fields is CDR3 length, D gene, V gene, J gene, clone size, CDR3 DNA, CDR3 protein. The D gene is left open where the match is weak. Only some rows state a clone size, as once, few, many or a class for expanded clones.

cdr3_length: 13; d_call: TRBD1; v_call: TRBV19; j_call: TRBJ1-1; clone_size: -; cdr3_nt: TGTGCCAGTCGGGACAGGGGACTGGGGTCCGCTTTCTTT; cdr3_aa: CASRDRGLGSAFF
cdr3_length: 16; d_call: -; v_call: TRBV18; j_call: TRBJ1-2; clone_size: -; cdr3_nt: TGTGCCAGCTCACCTAGGACAGTGACCACTAACTATGGCTACACCTTC; cdr3_aa: CASSPRTVTTNYGYTF
cdr3_length: 17; d_call: TRBD2; v_call: TRBV9; j_call: TRBJ2-1; clone_size: -; cdr3_nt: TGTGCCAGCAGCGTAGCCCCCCTAGCGGGGGGGGGCAATGAGCAGTTCTTC; cdr3_aa: CASSVAPLAGGGNEQFF
cdr3_length: 14; d_call: -; v_call: TRBV5-5; j_call: TRBJ2-2; clone_size: -; cdr3_nt: TGTGCCAGCAGTCGGACAGCGAACACCGGGGAGCTGTTTTTT; cdr3_aa: CASSRTANTGELFF
cdr3_length: 14; d_call: TRBD1; v_call: TRBV2; j_call: TRBJ2-7; clone_size: -; cdr3_nt: TGTGCCAGCAACACAGGGGCACCGAACTACGAGCAGTACTTC; cdr3_aa: CASNTGAPNYEQYF
cdr3_length: 13; d_call: TRBD1; v_call: TRBV30; j_call: TRBJ1-5; clone_size: -; cdr3_nt: TGTGCCTGGAGTCAGGGGGCGCAGCAGCCCCAGCATTTT; cdr3_aa: CAWSQGAQQPQHF
cdr3_length: 14; d_call: TRBD1; v_call: TRBV7-2; j_call: TRBJ1-1; clone_size: -; cdr3_nt: TGTGCCAGCAGCTTGGGACAGTTGAACACTGAAGCTTTCTTT; cdr3_aa: CASSLGQLNTEAFF
cdr3_length: 16; d_call: -; v_call: TRBV28; j_call: TRBJ1-5; clone_size: -; cdr3_nt: TGTGCCAGCAGTTTTGAGAAGGTCCCGGGAAATCAGCCCCAGCATTTT; cdr3_aa: CASSFEKVPGNQPQHF
cdr3_length: 15; d_call: TRBD1; v_call: TRBV3-1/TRBV3-2; j_call: TRBJ2-7; clone_size: -; cdr3_nt: TGTGCCAGCAGCCGACAGGGGTTCGTTGTCTACGAGCAGTACTTC; cdr3_aa: CASSRQGFVVYEQYF
cdr3_length: 16; d_call: TRBD2; v_call: TRBV7-2; j_call: TRBJ2-3; clone_size: -; cdr3_nt: TGTGCCAGCAGCCTCGGACTAGCCCCGTTCGCAGATACGCAGTATTTT; cdr3_aa: CASSLGLAPFADTQYF
cdr3_length: 15; d_call: TRBD1; v_call: TRBV7-6; j_call: TRBJ2-1; clone_size: -; cdr3_nt: TGTGCCAGCAGCAGAGACAGGGGGCCGTACAATGAGCAGTTCTTC; cdr3_aa: CASSRDRGPYNEQFF
cdr3_length: 14; d_call: TRBD1; v_call: TRBV7-8; j_call: TRBJ1-1; clone_size: -; cdr3_nt: TGTGCCAGCAGCGTGGACAGGGGTTACACTGAAGCTTTCTTT; cdr3_aa: CASSVDRGYTEAFF
cdr3_length: 15; d_call: -; v_call: TRBV5-1; j_call: TRBJ2-1; clone_size: once; cdr3_nt: TGCGCCAGCAGCTTGGGGGGACTGACGTACAATGAGCAGTTCTTC; cdr3_aa: CASSLGGLTYNEQFF
cdr3_length: 11; d_call: -; v_call: TRBV5-1; j_call: TRBJ2-7; clone_size: -; cdr3_nt: TGCGCCAGCAGCTCGGGGTACGAGCAGTACTTC; cdr3_aa: CASSSGYEQYF
cdr3_length: 14; d_call: TRBD1; v_call: TRBV19; j_call: TRBJ1-2; clone_size: -; cdr3_nt: TGTGCCAGTAAGTGGGACAGGGGGCCTGGAGGCTACACCTTC; cdr3_aa: CASKWDRGPGGYTF
cdr3_length: 14; d_call: TRBD1; v_call: TRBV27; j_call: TRBJ2-7; clone_size: -; cdr3_nt: TGTGCCAGCAGTTCTCGGGACAGGGGGCAGAAGCAGTACTTC; cdr3_aa: CASSSRDRGQKQYF
cdr3_length: 15; d_call: -; v_call: TRBV28; j_call: TRBJ2-7; clone_size: -; cdr3_nt: TGTGCCAGCAGTCCTGCGGGAAGGGCTTCGTACGAGCAGTACTTC; cdr3_aa: CASSPAGRASYEQYF
cdr3_length: 16; d_call: -; v_call: TRBV5-1; j_call: TRBJ1-4; clone_size: -; cdr3_nt: TGCGCCAGCAGCCCTGGTGGGGGCCTCGGGGATGAAAAACTGTTTTTT; cdr3_aa: CASSPGGGLGDEKLFF
cdr3_length: 15; d_call: -; v_call: TRBV6-5; j_call: TRBJ1-4; clone_size: once; cdr3_nt: TGTGCCAGCACGGGCCAGGGGTGGACAAATGAAAAACTGTTTTTT; cdr3_aa: CASTGQGWTNEKLFF
cdr3_length: 13; d_call: -; v_call: TRBV18; j_call: TRBJ1-4; clone_size: -; cdr3_nt: TGTGCCAGCTCGGGGCAGGGGCGTGAAAAACTGTTTTTT; cdr3_aa: CASSGQGREKLFF
cdr3_length: 16; d_call: -; v_call: TRBV9; j_call: TRBJ1-5; clone_size: -; cdr3_nt: TGTGCCAGCAGCCGGGCGTGGGGCCACGGTAATCAGCCCCAGCATTTT; cdr3_aa: CASSRAWGHGNQPQHF
cdr3_length: 13; d_call: -; v_call: TRBV11-2; j_call: TRBJ1-2; clone_size: -; cdr3_nt: TGTGCCAGCAGCTTAGCAGGGGCTGGGGGCTACACCTTC; cdr3_aa: CASSLAGAGGYTF
cdr3_length: 15; d_call: TRBD1; v_call: TRBV2; j_call: TRBJ2-7; clone_size: few; cdr3_nt: TGTGCCAGCAGTGACCCCGGGACAGCCACCTACGAGCAGTACTTC; cdr3_aa: CASSDPGTATYEQYF
cdr3_length: 14; d_call: -; v_call: TRBV6-5; j_call: TRBJ1-1; clone_size: few; cdr3_nt: TGTGCCAGCAGTTACACAGGGCAGGGCACTGAAGCTTTCTTT; cdr3_aa: CASSYTGQGTEAFF
cdr3_length: 15; d_call: TRBD1; v_call: TRBV7-2; j_call: TRBJ1-1; clone_size: -; cdr3_nt: TGTGCCAGCAGCCCCAACAGGGGTTTGGGCACTGAAGCTTTCTTT; cdr3_aa: CASSPNRGLGTEAFF
cdr3_length: 15; d_call: -; v_call: TRBV6-6; j_call: TRBJ1-2; clone_size: -; cdr3_nt: TGTGCCAGCAGTTACCAGGGGACACCCTCGTATGGCTACACCTTC; cdr3_aa: CASSYQGTPSYGYTF
cdr3_length: 14; d_call: -; v_call: TRBV7-2; j_call: TRBJ2-1; clone_size: -; cdr3_nt: TGTGCCAGCAGCTACCAGGACTTAAACAATGAGCAGTTCTTC; cdr3_aa: CASSYQDLNNEQFF
cdr3_length: 14; d_call: -; v_call: TRBV28; j_call: TRBJ1-2; clone_size: -; cdr3_nt: TGTGCCCGCAGTTTATTACCAGGGTCCTATGGCTACACCTTC; cdr3_aa: CARSLLPGSYGYTF
cdr3_length: 14; d_call: TRBD1; v_call: TRBV18; j_call: TRBJ1-4; clone_size: -; cdr3_nt: TGTGCCAGCTCGCACAGGGGCCATAATGAAAAACTGTTTTTT; cdr3_aa: CASSHRGHNEKLFF
cdr3_length: 17; d_call: TRBD2; v_call: TRBV6-2/TRBV6-3; j_call: TRBJ2-5; clone_size: -; cdr3_nt: TGTGCCAGCAGTTCCCCCCGCCCTGGCGGGGGGGCGCAGACCCAGTACTTC; cdr3_aa: CASSSPRPGGGAQTQYF
cdr3_length: 15; d_call: -; v_call: TRBV6-1; j_call: TRBJ2-3; clone_size: -; cdr3_nt: TGTGCCAGCAGTGAACGGGGGTCCCACACAGATACGCAGTATTTT; cdr3_aa: CASSERGSHTDTQYF
cdr3_length: 18; d_call: -; v_call: TRBV6-4; j_call: TRBJ1-5; clone_size: -; cdr3_nt: TGTGCCAGCAGTGACGTGGCTAACGGGCAGGGGACGATGCAGCCCCAGCATTTT; cdr3_aa: CASSDVANGQGTMQPQHF
cdr3_length: 15; d_call: -; v_call: TRBV7-6; j_call: TRBJ2-7; clone_size: -; cdr3_nt: TGTGCCAGCAGCTCCTTGCAGGGAACCGACTACGAGCAGTACTTC; cdr3_aa: CASSSLQGTDYEQYF
cdr3_length: 15; d_call: -; v_call: TRBV19; j_call: TRBJ2-7; clone_size: -; cdr3_nt: TGTGCCAGTAGTATATGGGGCAGTTCCTCCTACGAGCAGTACTTC; cdr3_aa: CASSIWGSSSYEQYF
cdr3_length: 15; d_call: -; v_call: TRBV3-1/TRBV3-2; j_call: TRBJ1-1; clone_size: -; cdr3_nt: TGTGCCAGCAGCCAAGATAACAACATGAACACTGAAGCTTTCTTT; cdr3_aa: CASSQDNNMNTEAFF
cdr3_length: 16; d_call: -; v_call: TRBV28; j_call: TRBJ1-4; clone_size: -; cdr3_nt: TGTGCCAGCAGTTCCTCTTTAGGGAGTCGGGGTGAAAAACTGTTTTTT; cdr3_aa: CASSSSLGSRGEKLFF
cdr3_length: 14; d_call: TRBD2; v_call: TRBV7-2; j_call: TRBJ2-7; clone_size: once; cdr3_nt: TGTGCCAGCAGCTTAGCGGGGGGGACCTACGAGCAGTACTTC; cdr3_aa: CASSLAGGTYEQYF
cdr3_length: 17; d_call: TRBD1; v_call: TRBV9; j_call: TRBJ1-6; clone_size: once; cdr3_nt: TGTGCCAGCAGCGAGGGACAGGGGGAGCCCTATAATTCACCCCTCCACTTT; cdr3_aa: CASSEGQGEPYNSPLHF
cdr3_length: 17; d_call: -; v_call: TRBV3-1/TRBV3-2; j_call: TRBJ1-2; clone_size: -; cdr3_nt: TGTGCCAGCAGCCAAACGGGGAGAGGACTAGCTAGCTATGGCTACACCTTC; cdr3_aa: CASSQTGRGLASYGYTF
cdr3_length: 14; d_call: TRBD1; v_call: TRBV19; j_call: TRBJ2-7; clone_size: -; cdr3_nt: TGTGCCAGTAGTATCGAACCCGGTAGACAGGGACAGTACTTC; cdr3_aa: CASSIEPGRQGQYF
cdr3_length: 13; d_call: -; v_call: TRBV5-6; j_call: TRBJ1-2; clone_size: -; cdr3_nt: TGTGCCAGCCTACGGGATACTAACTATGGCTACACCTTC; cdr3_aa: CASLRDTNYGYTF